This record covers a single T cell receptor (beta chain). This CDR3 region has 15 residues. V trimming: 3 bases; J trimming: 0 bases; junction bases outside the gene matches: 2. Germline CDR1 is LGHNA and CDR2 is YSLEER. Generated by immunoSEQ multiplex PCR, the TCRdb table keeps only in-frame clones and is missing some. This sample has about 110,000 clones; approximately 89% occur once, and the top ten carry about 0.3%. This specimen belongs to a study of OX40 agonist ivuxolimab in advanced cancers. The source material was CD4+ or CD8+ T cells sorted from blood, sampled in a trial of the OX40 agonist ivuxolimab. The chain joins TRBV4-3 to TRBJ2-1; 7 bases align to TRBD1. This clonotype originated in an adult with an advanced solid tumor such as melanoma, head and neck, liver or kidney cancer. Here the CDR3 reads CASSHRQGSYNEQFF. The CDR3 nucleotides are TGCGCCAGCAGCCACCGACAGGGCTCCTACAATGAGCAGTTCTTC.